One and the same sample provided the 8 T cell receptor beta chains below, sequenced in a study of shared T cell receptors in the human thymus. Assay used: immunoSEQ multiplex PCR; TCRdb lists only in-frame clones, some missing. The table lists some 700,000 clones, roughly 88% of them singletons. The sample was also linked to a second study, of human thymus T cells.

The sample comprised thymocytes. The source of these receptors is a girl under three years old with a congenital heart defect.

This clone has more than one count but fewer than ten. The V gene is TRBV19, the J gene TRBJ2-1, with 9 bases fitting TRBD2. The CDR3 loop spans 19 amino acids. Looked up from germline, CDR1 is LNHDA and CDR2 is SQIVND (reference sequence). J lost 0 bases, V lost 7 bases, and 16 bases had no gene match. CDR3 in DNA: TGTGCCAGTACCCCACCGGGGGCGGGGGGGCCGAGCTCCTACAATGAGCAGTTCTTC. Its protein product is CASTPPGAGGPSSYNEQFF. The variable domain in full, completed from reference TRBV19 and TRBJ2-1, reads DGGITQSPKYLFRKEGQNVTLSCEQNLNHDAMYWYRQDPGQGLRLIYYSQIVNDFQKGDIAEGYSVSREKKESFPLTVTSAQKNPTAFYLCASTPPGAGGPSSYNEQFFGPGTRLTVL.

The chain joins TRBV4-1 to TRBJ2-5, with D possibly being TRBD1 (6 bases). CDR1 is MGHRA, CDR2 YSYEKL, per germline. The germline V and J ends were trimmed by 1 base and 4 bases, with 7 bases remaining between them. The CDR3 runs 13 residues. Here the CDR3 reads CASSQGRGETQYF. The CDR3 nucleotides are TGCGCCAGCAGCCAAGGCAGGGGAGAGACCCAGTACTTC.

This clone was seen a few times. V and J are TRBV7-9 and TRBJ2-7; the match to TRBD1 covers 9 bases. Trimming cost V 0 bases and J 3 bases; bases outside gene matches: 12. CDR1 and CDR2 from the germline V gene are SEHNR and FQNEAQ (reference sequence). CDR3 length: 18 amino acids. CDR3 sequence: CASSLAGTGTGIVYEQYF. The CDR3, as DNA: TGTGCCAGCAGCTTAGCCGGAACCGGGACAGGGATAGTCTACGAGCAGTACTTC.

This clone was observed a handful of times. This chain uses TRBV15 with TRBJ1-4; 10 nucleotides match TRBD1. J was trimmed by 7 bases and V by 1 base; bases with no gene match: 3. The germline V gene has CDR1 LNHNV and CDR2 YYDKDF (reference sequence). CDR3 length equals 15 residues. The CDR3 DNA reads TGTGCCACCAGCAGAGGACAGGGGGCAAGTGAAAAACTGTTTTTT. Translating it yields CATSRGQGASEKLFF.

The gene calls are TRBV7-2 and TRBJ2-1; D might be TRBD1 (6 bases). Germline V gene sequence: CDR1 SGHTA, CDR2 FQGNSA. Trimming shortened V by 1 base and J by 5 bases, and 9 bases separated the two germline ends. This CDR3 comprises 14 residues. CDR3 loop: CASSLVSGDNEQFF. The CDR3 coding sequence is TGTGCCAGCAGCTTAGTCTCAGGGGACAATGAGCAGTTCTTC.

J is TRBJ2-3 and V is TRBV7-2; 10 bases align to TRBD2. Germline V gives CDR1 SGHTA, CDR2 FQGNSA. The V gene end was trimmed by 5 bases and the J gene end by 1 base; junction bases not matched to a gene: 6. The CDR3 has 16 residues. The CDR3 DNA reads as TGTGCCAGCAGCCCCATGCTAGCGGGGGGCACAGATACGCAGTATTTT. Translating gives CASSPMLAGGTDTQYF.

The rearrangement joins TRBV19 to TRBJ1-2, with 8 bases lining up with TRBD1. CDR1 and CDR2 (germline): LNHDA, SQIVND (reference sequence). The V gene end was trimmed by 5 bases and the J gene end by 4 bases; junction bases not matched to a gene: 6. The CDR3 has 14 amino acids. The CDR3: CASSEGQGAYGYTF. The CDR3 bases are TGTGCCAGTAGTGAAGGACAGGGCGCCTATGGCTACACCTTC.

This chain uses TRBV5-1 with TRBJ1-5, with TRBD1 matching over 7 bases. This CDR3 spans 14 amino acids. J lost 7 bases, V lost 4 bases, and 8 bases had no gene match. CDR1 is SGHRS, CDR2 YFSETQ, per germline. The CDR3 DNA sequence: TGCGCCAGCAGCGCGACAGGGCCGGGGCAGCCCCAGCATTTT. Protein sequence: CASSATGPGQPQHF.